The rows below give T cell receptor beta chains drawn from one sample of a study of T cell responses to AZD1222 COVID-19 vaccine. The repertoire was sequenced with immunoSEQ multiplex PCR; TCRdb's copy has only in-frame clones and lacks some. The sample totals under 150,000 clones. The sample consisted of peripheral blood. These receptors all stem from an adult in good health. Both conserved end residues are part of each CDR3. Each record gives: CDR3 length, V gene, J gene, D gene, CDR3 protein, CDR3 DNA. D genes are given only for firm matches.

16,TRBV4-3,TRBJ2-3,TRBD2,CASSQGASGGEDTQYF,TGCGCCAGCAGCCAAGGGGCTAGCGGGGGTGAGGATACGCAGTATTTT
18,TRBV7-9,TRBJ2-7,-,CASSGPVGGQGMSYEQYF,TGTGCCAGCAGCGGACCGGTGGGTGGGCAGGGTATGTCCTACGAGCAGTACTTC
13,TRBV7-9,TRBJ1-1,-,CASSASGGTEAFF,TGTGCCAGCAGCGCTTCGGGGGGAACTGAAGCTTTCTTT
13,TRBV6-5,TRBJ2-2,-,CASNPQRTGELFF,TGTGCCAGCAACCCACAGAGAACCGGGGAGCTGTTTTTT
13,TRBV30,TRBJ1-4,-,CAWRFKISEKLFF,TGTGCCTGGAGGTTTAAGATAAGTGAAAAACTGTTTTTT
14,TRBV7-6,TRBJ1-2,-,CASSPAPGGYGYTF,TGTGCCAGCAGCCCCGCCCCGGGAGGCTATGGCTACACCTTC
13,TRBV19,TRBJ1-1,-,CASSHREGDEAFF,TGTGCCAGTAGTCACCGGGAGGGGGATGAAGCTTTCTTT
16,TRBV7-8,TRBJ2-7,TRBD1,CASSPPTGADSYEQYF,TGTGCCAGCAGCCCACCGACAGGGGCCGACTCCTACGAGCAGTACTTC
15,TRBV5-1,TRBJ2-5,TRBD1,CASSWQGQRQETQYF,TGCGCCAGCAGCTGGCAGGGACAGCGACAAGAGACCCAGTACTTC
15,TRBV6-5,TRBJ2-5,TRBD1,CASSKDRVLGETQYF,TGTGCCAGCAGTAAGGACAGGGTATTAGGAGAGACCCAGTACTTC
14,TRBV7-3,TRBJ1-2,-,CASSDGETDYGYTF,TGTGCCAGCAGCGACGGAGAGACCGACTATGGCTACACCTTC
14,TRBV6-5,TRBJ1-1,TRBD1,CASSRDRGNTEAFF,TGTGCCAGCAGCCGGGACAGGGGGAACACTGAAGCTTTCTTT
15,TRBV30,TRBJ2-7,-,CAWSAGRSGSYEQYF,TGTGCCTGGAGTGCGGGGCGTTCTGGCTCCTACGAGCAGTACTTC
13,TRBV29-1,TRBJ2-1,TRBD2,CSVGRGAYNEQFF,TGCAGCGTCGGGAGGGGGGCCTACAATGAGCAGTTCTTC
16,TRBV30,TRBJ1-1,TRBD1,CAFCSGTGVKLSEAFF,TGTGCCTTTTGTTCCGGGACAGGGGTGAAACTTTCTGAAGCTTTCTTT
13,TRBV6-5,TRBJ1-1,-,CASSYRREGEAFF,TGTGCCAGCAGTTACCGGAGGGAGGGGGAAGCTTTCTTT
15,TRBV6-5,TRBJ2-7,-,CASSPSSLPSYEQYF,TGTGCCAGCAGTCCCTCCTCTCTTCCTTCCTACGAGCAGTACTTC
14,TRBV19,TRBJ2-1,-,CASSPLGPYNEQFF,TGTGCCAGTAGTCCTTTAGGACCCTACAATGAGCAGTTCTTC
15,TRBV9,TRBJ1-2,TRBD1,CASRDPGGGGYGYTF,TGTGCCAGCAGAGACCCGGGAGGGGGCGGCTATGGCTACACCTTC
19,TRBV9,TRBJ2-2,TRBD2,CASSVVPSGGAGNTGELFF,TGTGCCAGCAGCGTAGTCCCTAGCGGGGGGGCCGGGAACACCGGGGAGCTGTTTTTT
13,TRBV28,TRBJ1-2,-,CASSRRRSAGYTF,TGTGCCAGCAGTCGTAGGAGGAGCGCTGGCTACACCTTC
13,TRBV13,TRBJ2-7,-,CASSKTAPGPISF,TGTGCCAGCAGCAAAACCGCTCCGGGACCGATCTCCTTC
11,TRBV6-5,TRBJ2-7,-,CASSSYYEQYF,TGTGCCAGCAGTTCGTACTACGAGCAGTACTTC
14,TRBV11-3,TRBJ1-6,-,CASSLGAEDSPLHF,TGTGCCAGCAGCTTAGGGGCCGAAGATTCACCCCTCCACTTT
16,TRBV5-4,TRBJ2-2,TRBD1,CASSLVGTGSTGELFF,TGTGCCAGCAGCTTGGTGGGGACAGGGTCCACCGGGGAGCTGTTTTTT
14,TRBV9,TRBJ2-2,-,CASSVVGSTGELFF,TGTGCCAGCAGCGTAGTTGGTAGTACCGGGGAGCTGTTTTTT
20,TRBV6-1,TRBJ2-6,TRBD1,CASSERVLGRGRTGANVLTF,TGTGCCAGCAGTGAAAGGGTGTTGGGTAGGGGGCGGACTGGGGCCAACGTCCTGACTTTC
13,TRBV7-2,TRBJ1-1,-,CASSLAEETEAFF,TGTGCCAGCAGCCTCGCGGAGGAGACTGAAGCTTTCTTT
15,TRBV11-3,TRBJ2-5,-,CASSWRRGVQETQYF,TGTGCCAGCAGCTGGCGGCGAGGGGTCCAAGAGACCCAGTACTTC
15,TRBV7-2,TRBJ2-1,TRBD2,CASSLSGAIYNEQFF,TGTGCCAGCAGCTTGAGCGGGGCAATTTACAATGAGCAGTTCTTC
15,TRBV27,TRBJ1-3,-,CASRANGYSGNTIYF,TGTGCCAGCCGGGCAAACGGGTACTCTGGAAACACCATATATTTT
13,TRBV7-2,TRBJ1-1,-,CASSLGLQGEAFF,TGTGCCAGCAGCTTAGGACTACAGGGCGAAGCTTTCTTT
13,TRBV2,TRBJ1-2,TRBD1,CASQFNRGLGYTF,TGTGCCAGCCAATTTAACAGGGGGCTTGGCTACACCTTC
15,TRBV6-5,TRBJ2-7,TRBD1,CASGRGTGISYEQYF,TGTGCCAGCGGGCGGGGGACAGGGATTAGCTACGAGCAGTACTTC
16,TRBV4-2,TRBJ1-5,TRBD1,CASSPQGRGQVQPQHF,TGTGCCAGCAGCCCCCAGGGCAGGGGGCAAGTTCAGCCCCAGCATTTT
13,TRBV2,TRBJ1-1,-,CASKRATNTEAFF,TGTGCCAGCAAACGGGCAACGAACACTGAAGCTTTCTTT
15,TRBV3-1/TRBV3-2,TRBJ1-2,-,CASSPTGLLSLGYTF,TGTGCCAGCAGCCCCACAGGGCTCTTATCTCTTGGCTACACCTTC
14,TRBV3-1/TRBV3-2,TRBJ1-4,-,CASCNRTSNEKLFF,TGTGCCAGCTGCAACAGGACCTCTAATGAAAAACTGTTTTTT
15,TRBV5-4,TRBJ1-1,-,CASSQMGAGNTEAFF,TGTGCCAGCAGCCAGATGGGCGCTGGGAACACTGAAGCTTTCTTT
14,TRBV18,TRBJ1-3,TRBD1,CASSPGQGGNTIYF,TGTGCCAGCTCACCCGGACAGGGAGGAAACACCATATATTTT
15,TRBV7-2,TRBJ2-1,-,CASSLVLRGDNEQFF,TGTGCCAGCAGCTTAGTACTGCGAGGGGACAATGAGCAGTTCTTC
12,TRBV7-9,TRBJ1-2,-,CASSGGRYGYTF,TGTGCCAGCAGCGGGGGTCGTTATGGCTACACCTTC
15,TRBV19,TRBJ2-7,TRBD1,CASSPRTGGSYEQYF,TGTGCCAGTAGTCCTCGGACAGGGGGGTCCTACGAGCAGTACTTC
13,TRBV10-2,TRBJ1-1,-,CASSERASIEAFF,TGCGCCAGCAGTGAGAGGGCCTCGATTGAAGCTTTCTTT
15,TRBV5-4,TRBJ1-6,-,CASSSIGRDNSPLHF,TGTGCCAGCAGCTCGATAGGACGGGATAATTCACCCCTCCACTTT
15,TRBV2,TRBJ2-5,TRBD2,CASNLGTSGPQTQYF,TGTGCCAGCAATCTAGGGACTAGCGGGCCCCAGACCCAGTACTTC
16,TRBV19,TRBJ1-1,-,CASSIDHGGANTEAFF,TGTGCCAGTAGTATAGATCATGGGGGGGCGAACACTGAAGCTTTCTTT
14,TRBV28,TRBJ2-4,-,CASSPRDLKNIQYF,TGTGCCAGCAGTCCCCGGGACCTCAAAAACATTCAGTACTTC
16,TRBV7-8,TRBJ2-1,TRBD2,CASSIAGVTGFDEQFF,TGTGCCAGCAGCATAGCGGGGGTAACGGGTTTCGATGAGCAGTTCTTC
14,TRBV2,TRBJ2-7,-,CASRSIPARYEQYF,TGTGCCAGCAGGTCCATCCCCGCTAGATACGAGCAGTACTTC
16,TRBV19,TRBJ2-6,-,CASSGLTGTGANVLTF,TGTGCCAGTAGTGGCCTAACGGGGACTGGGGCCAACGTCCTGACTTTC
16,TRBV6-6,TRBJ2-7,TRBD1,CASSYPSAGGSYEQYF,TGTGCCAGCAGCTACCCCTCGGCAGGGGGCTCCTACGAGCAGTACTTC
14,TRBV28,TRBJ1-3,-,CASTVAGAPGPIYF,TGTGCCAGCACGGTAGCCGGGGCTCCCGGCCCCATATATTTT
12,TRBV12-3/TRBV12-4,TRBJ1-1,-,CASSLQNTEAFF,TGTGCCAGCAGTCTACAGAACACTGAAGCTTTCTTT
14,TRBV6-5,TRBJ1-5,-,CASTTGTSNQPQHF,TGTGCCAGTACAACCGGGACAAGCAATCAGCCCCAGCATTTT
15,TRBV19,TRBJ2-7,-,CASSPPRAPSYEQYF,TGTGCCAGTAGTCCGCCCAGGGCCCCCTCCTACGAGCAGTACTTC
15,TRBV6-1,TRBJ2-3,TRBD2,CASSESAGGPYTQYF,TGTGCCAGCAGTGAAAGTGCGGGGGGGCCATATACGCAGTATTTT
15,TRBV19,TRBJ1-1,-,CASSPHRAMNTEAFF,TGTGCCAGTAGTCCTCACAGGGCCATGAACACTGAAGCTTTCTTT
15,TRBV9,TRBJ1-3,-,CASSNPRGEGNTIYF,TGTGCCAGCAGCAATCCGCGGGGCGAGGGAAACACCATATATTTT